This TCR beta chain appears in the sequencing data of a study of Graves' ophthalmopathy and Graves' hyperthyroidism. Whole-study results and caveats: Between ophthalmopathy and stable hyperthyroidism, a 13-signature model drew a separation with about 85% sensitivity and approximately 77% specificity. Sensitivity of roughly 71% and specificity of 72% to 80% were achieved by the model that predicted ophthalmopathy progression.

The CDR3 has 13 residues. V dropped 6 bases and J dropped 4 bases, with 15 bases sitting between them. The germline CDR1 and CDR2 sequences are DFQATT and SNEGSKA (reference sequence). Transcripts of RNA were the source for amplifying TCR beta CDR3 regions. Second-round multiplex PCR followed a first-round RT-PCR using HTBI primers. TCRdb re-derived calls from the multiplex PCR reads in MiXCR, one entry per CDR3 protein. Among some 520,000 distinct CDR3 sequences listed, roughly 14% were seen once. Worth noting for this clonotype: Its target is not known.

Sequencing was carried out using blood. J is TRBJ2-5 and V is TRBV20-1, with D maybe TRBD2 (5 bases). This receptor was obtained from a woman younger than 45 with Graves' ophthalmopathy. The CDR3 here is CSANWESGETQYF. The CDR3 region has the DNA TGCAGTGCCAACTGGGAAAGCGGAGAGACCCAGTACTTC.